This TCR beta chain was documented in a study of shared clonotypes between healthy human individuals (dated by TCRdb to about 2020). For the study in its entirety: Three men and a couple of women, aged 18 to 49 years, made up the cohort. To estimate repertoire size and how much clonotypes are shared between individuals, the study performed deep sequencing of blood TCR repertoires from about five healthy adults. To increase sequencing depth and limit assay-specific biases, TCR repertoire library preparation and sequencing were carried out by different laboratories using diverse techniques. Each donor's leukapheresis produced roughly between roughly 0.85 and 9.5 billion PBMCs. Per donor, three plates each were used for CD4 naive and CD4 memory, two for CD8 naive, and one for CD8 memory. The paper as a whole reports these results and caveats: Higher generation probabilities were observed for clonotypes shared by all four sorted-subset donors than for non-shared clonotypes. Incomplete sequencing was indicated by rarefaction of sorted-subset datasets, despite the large sequencing depth. Larger estimated clonotype richness was generally found for naive subsets than for memory subsets. Because the study included only a small number of donors, the genetic and exposure-history diversity represented was limited. Sampling was restricted to blood, and TCR repertoires in tissue are likely to differ from TCR repertoires in blood. Pairwise subsampling led to the expectation that sequencing depth would affect the degree of clonotype sharing among donors. Sharing across a few donors was observed for approximately 5% of naive CD4, over 3% of naive CD8, 2% to 2.5% of memory CD4, and less than 0.45% of memory CD8 clonotypes.

Donors were healthy HIV-negative adults with no recently reported acute infections or vaccinations. Only Caucasian adults living in Nashville, Tennessee, USA were represented among the donors. CD4+ T cells were enriched through magnetic negative selection, after which naive cells were positively selected on CD45RA and the remaining negative fraction served as the memory subset. After blood collection by leukapheresis, PBMCs were isolated using Ficoll-Histopaque density gradient centrifugation and then cryopreserved in the vapor phase of liquid nitrogen. Analytical flow cytometry was used to check the purity and quantity of each magnetically sorted T cell population. Each sorted fraction had its genomic DNA isolated and then quantified by UV absorbance on a Nanodrop 2000c. Between the V and J ends, shortened by 4 bases and 6 bases respectively, the junction contains 7 bases. CDR1 and CDR2 (MGHDK, SYGVNS) derive from the germline V gene. Including cysteine and phenylalanine, the CDR3 has 11 amino acids. Only CDR3 DNA remains: 33 bases, in frame from the first base.

Using the deep immunoSEQ assay, TCR CDR3 regions were amplified from genomic DNA by multiplex PCR. Extracted genomic DNA from each cell subset was distributed evenly across all wells of several immunoSEQ 96-well plates, and each plate was treated as a replicate. For sorted subsets, around 200 ng genomic DNA, equal to some 30,000 T cell genomes, was loaded into each replicate PCR. The purified libraries were quantified using a Qubit 3.0 fluorometer, sized with a Bioanalyzer 2100, and then quantified again using the KAPA Library Quantification kit. A separate single-read 150-cycle Illumina NextSeq 550 flow cell was used to sequence each immunoSEQ 96-well plate. In the source study's methods: Because the immunoSEQ output held only junctional sequences and lacked quality scores, the filtering could not match the filtering applied to full-length reads. Sequences were annotated with PyIR, a Python wrapper for IgBLAST v1.9, and V/J genes and CDR3 were assigned using IMGT germline references. Reads were filtered out if the reads had weak V/J assignments (E-value above 1e-6), no CDR3, stop codons, out-of-frame junctions, or ambiguous translated residues. A V3J clonotype was defined by an identical inferred V gene, J gene, and CDR3 amino acid sequence. Percentage overlap between repertoires was computed as shared unique clonotypes divided by the size of the smaller repertoire. RTK rarefaction, the Chao1 estimator, and Recon v2.1 estimates of unobserved clonotypes were used to assess repertoire richness. OLGA was used to compute generation probabilities for all TCRbeta clonotypes that the gDNA method yielded from several donors. The table was pulled from immuneACCESS by TCRdb, which kept in-frame rearrangements only. Such tables lose some clones; where checked, under half of the loss comes from unresolved V genes, and the rest has no known cause. For V, J and clone size, that table is used; D and trimming come from the DNA. Counted in this sample were some 2,000,000 clones; roughly 96% of them appeared once. The ten largest clones represent under 0.15% of the sample.

About this clone itself: The antigen it recognizes is unknown. No quality values exist for individual bases; no much larger clone is one base distant.

This sequence was found in a man between 18 and 29 years old in good health. This chain joins TRBV25-1 to TRBJ2-7, with no confident D gene call. Material for sequencing was naive CD4+ T cells sorted from blood. What the cell subset or site label conveys for this sample: CD45RA+ positively selected. The CDR3 has the sequence CASSVGGEQYF. The DNA sequence is given as TGTGCCAGCAGTGTGGGCGGCGAGCAGTACTTC.